The entry below gives a single TCR beta chain sequence along with its context. The antigen remains unidentified. In the PCR, 60 Vbeta and 13 Jbeta primers were used. The repertoire was sequenced with immunoSEQ multiplex PCR; TCRdb's copy has only in-frame clones and lacks some. This table holds some 130,000 clones. These data originate in a study of cytomegalovirus exposure and HLA in healthy donors. Study-wide results and caveats: Researchers catalogued roughly 150 TCR beta chains as cytomegalovirus-associated.

V was cut by 0 bases and J by 0 bases, with 12 bases left in between. CDR3 length: 17 amino acids. Germline assignment: CDR1 LGHNA and CDR2 YSLEER. This chain connects TRBV4-3 to TRBJ1-5; D is unresolved. The receptor was isolated from a young man in good health and CMV-seronegative. What was sequenced was PBMCs. The CDR3 bases are TGCGCCAGCAGCCAAGATTATGGAGGGATTAGCAATCAGCCCCAGCATTTT. It yields the protein CASSQDYGGISNQPQHF.